This T cell receptor beta chain was recorded in a study of cytomegalovirus exposure and HLA in healthy donors. Study-wide results and caveats: A list of approximately 150 TCR beta chains associated with cytomegalovirus was given. In vitro work confirmed that a few CMV-associated chains recognize CMV antigens. With further analysis later on, most CMV-associated TCR beta chains appeared HLA-restricted.

With 60 Vbeta and 13 Jbeta primers, the PCR was carried out. Per the authors' pipeline: Approximately 11 million of the 80 million or so unique TCR beta chains counted in a later analysis were shared. Sequencing used immunoSEQ multiplex PCR; TCRdb keeps in-frame clones, though not all of them. V and J calls and clone size are as listed in that table; D and trimming were resolved from the DNA. The data contain 140,000 or so clones, approximately 74% of them singletons. V dropped 3 bases and J dropped 1 base, with 9 bases sitting between them. Germline CDR1 reads LNHDA; CDR2 reads SQIVND (reference sequence). CDR3 length equals 14 residues. A remark on this clone: Its antigen is not identified.

The receptor was isolated from a man aged 18 to 30 in good health and CMV-seropositive. Sequenced input: PBMCs. The chain has TRBV19 and TRBJ1-1; the D is unclear. This CDR3 is CASSITPWNTEAFF. In nucleotides, the CDR3 is TGTGCCAGTAGTATTACACCGTGGAACACTGAAGCTTTCTTT. Based on the CDR3 plus reference TRBV19 and TRBJ1-1, the full variable domain is DGGITQSPKYLFRKEGQNVTLSCEQNLNHDAMYWYRQDPGQGLRLIYYSQIVNDFQKGDIAEGYSVSREKKESFPLTVTSAQKNPTAFYLCASSITPWNTEAFFGQGTRLTVV.